A single sample is the source of the 27 T cell receptor beta chains below, sequenced in a study of blood T cell repertoires in COVID-19 (dated by TCRdb to the early 2020s). The library was generated by the immunoSEQ multiplex PCR assay. TCRdb limited this immuneACCESS table to in-frame rearrangements with V and J called. A share of clones is missing; checked studies link under half to unresolved V genes, and the rest is unexplained. Counted in this sample were fewer than 300,000 clones; around 90% of them appeared once. The top ten clones comprise around 1.1% of the sample. Sequenced material: PBMCs or T cells enriched from blood (not recorded which). The receptors shown here come from a woman in her twenties or thirties who had recovered from COVID-19.

The genes are TRBV3-1 (or the pseudogene TRBV3-2) and TRBJ1-1; D might be TRBD1 (5 bases). The CDR3 covers 14 residues. Germline V gene data show CDR1 as LGHDT and CDR2 as YNNKEL (reference sequence). The V and J ends lost 4 bases and 1 base respectively, with 10 bases between them. The chain's CDR3 is CASSLAGENTEAFF. In DNA, the CDR3 is TGTGCCAGCAGCCTGGCGGGGGAGAACACTGAAGCTTTCTTT.

This clone was detected a few times. This sequence joins TRBV10-3 and TRBJ2-1; TRBD1 matches at 7 bases. The germline gives CDR1 ENHRY, CDR2 SYGVKD. The CDR3 has 11 amino acids. The V gene end was trimmed by 5 bases and the J gene end by 13 bases; junction bases not matched to a gene: 5. The CDR3 sequence: CAISTDRAQFF. CDR3 DNA: TGTGCCATCAGTACTGACAGGGCTCAGTTCTTC.

The chain employs TRBV29-1 and TRBJ1-2; no clear D gene. Germline loops: CDR1 SQVTM, CDR2 ANQGSEA. CDR3 length equals 16 residues. V gave up 0 bases and J gave up 1 base, with 15 bases separating them. DNA of the CDR3: TGCAGCGTTGAAGATAAAATACAGCAGATTAACTATGGCTACACCTTC. It is translated as CSVEDKIQQINYGYTF.

The chain has TRBV18 and TRBJ1-6; D gene uncertain. Trimming removed 0 bases from V and 7 bases from J, with 10 bases in between. This CDR3 spans 15 amino acids. From germline, CDR1 is KGHSH and CDR2 LQKENI. CDR3 protein: CASSPPGNNNSPLHF. The CDR3 nucleotides read TGTGCCAGCTCACCACCGGGCAACAACAATTCACCCCTCCACTTT.

V is TRBV7-2 and J is TRBJ1-2, with 7 bases matching TRBD1. J lost 9 bases, V lost 2 bases, and 3 bases had no gene match. The CDR3 consists of 12 residues. From germline, CDR1 is SGHTA and CDR2 FQGNSA. The CDR3 region has the DNA TGTGCCAGCAGCTTATACAGGGGAAGCTACACCTTC. This translates into CASSLYRGSYTF.

The chain has TRBV5-6 and TRBJ1-1; 10 bases map to TRBD1. CDR3 length: 18 residues. J lost 2 bases, V lost 3 bases, and 13 bases had no gene match. Germline V CDR1 and CDR2: SGHDT, YYEEEE. The CDR3 DNA reads TGTGCCAGCAGCTCCGAACCAGACAGGGGGCGTTTTAACACTGAAGCTTTCTTT. Translated, it gives CASSSEPDRGRFNTEAFF. Drawing the rest from reference TRBV5-6 and TRBJ1-1, the complete variable domain is DAGVTQSPTHLIKTRGQQVTLRCSPKSGHDTVSWYQQALGQGPQFIFQYYEEEERQRGNFPDRFSGHQFPNYSSELNVNALLLGDSALYLCASSSEPDRGRFNTEAFFGQGTRLTVV.

The CDR3 reads CASSSRLAGTQETQYF. The DNA of the CDR3 is TGTGCCAGCAGTTCGAGACTAGCGGGAACCCAAGAGACCCAGTACTTC. This sequence joins TRBV27 and TRBJ2-5; 11 bases are shared with TRBD2. Germline CDR1 and CDR2: MNHEY and SMNVEV (reference sequence). CDR3 length: 16 amino acids. The junction had 5 bases not matched to a gene; V was cut back by 4 bases and J by 1 base.

The chain carries TRBV4-1 and TRBJ2-3; 7 bases fit TRBD2. The CDR3 totals 18 residues. Germline V gene data show CDR1 as MGHRA and CDR2 as YSYEKL. Losses at the gene ends were 0 bases for V and 4 bases for J; bases not matched to a gene: 13. Here the CDR3 reads CASSQEGTFGGGADTQYF. The CDR3, as DNA: TGCGCCAGCAGCCAAGAGGGGACTTTCGGGGGAGGGGCAGATACGCAGTATTTT.

As for this clone: Additional DNA sequences in this sample encode the identical CDR3. The chain links TRBV7-9 to TRBJ2-2; TRBD2 matches at 12 bases. The CDR3 has 17 amino acids. Germline V lookup: CDR1 SEHNR, CDR2 FQNEAQ (reference sequence). Trimming at V came to 2 bases and at J to 6 bases, leaving 7 bases not matched to a gene. The CDR3: CASSLRLAGDAPGELFF. DNA for the CDR3: TGTGCCAGCAGCTTAAGACTAGCGGGAGATGCACCCGGGGAGCTGTTTTTT.

V is TRBV9 and J is TRBJ2-7; the match to TRBD2 covers 10 bases. V lost 3 bases, J lost 6 bases, and 9 bases stayed unmatched. Per germline, CDR1 SGDLS and CDR2 YYNGEE. The CDR3 totals 15 residues. The CDR3 DNA follows: TGTGCCAGCAGCGCCCAAATGCTAGCGGGGGCCGAGCAGTACTTC. Amino acid sequence: CASSAQMLAGAEQYF. Together with reference TRBV9 and TRBJ2-7, the CDR3 gives the full variable domain: DSGVTQTPKHLITATGQRVTLRCSPRSGDLSVYWYQQSLDQGLQFLIQYYNGEERAKGNILERFSAQQFPDLHSELNLSSLELGDSALYFCASSAQMLAGAEQYFGPGTRLTVT.

This sequence joins TRBV7-8 and TRBJ2-7; 7 nucleotides agree with TRBD2. Germline V CDR1 and CDR2: SGHVS, FQNEAQ. The CDR3 extends over 15 amino acids. Losses at the gene ends were 2 bases for V and 2 bases for J; bases not matched to a gene: 6. The DNA for the CDR3 is TGTGCCAGCAGCTTAAGCGGGACGGAGACCTACGAGCAGTACTTC. Translating it yields CASSLSGTETYEQYF.

The rearrangement links TRBV5-1 to TRBJ2-1, with TRBD2 matching 7 bases. CDR3 length equals 17 residues. The V gene end was trimmed by 2 bases and the J gene end by 1 base; junction bases not matched to a gene: 9. CDR1 is SGHRS, CDR2 YFSETQ, per germline. The CDR3, as DNA: TGCGCCAGCAGCTTTTTTAGCGGGTGGGCTTCCTACAATGAGCAGTTCTTC. As protein: CASSFFSGWASYNEQFF.

The CDR3 protein is CASSFAGGNYGYTF. CDR3 sequence (DNA): TGTGCCAGCAGTTTTGCAGGGGGTAACTATGGCTACACCTTC. The gene calls are TRBV28 and TRBJ1-2; 7 positions agree with TRBD1. This CDR3 region has 14 residues. Trimming cost V 3 bases and J 1 base; bases outside gene matches: 2. The germline V gene has CDR1 MDHEN and CDR2 SYDVKM.

This clone appeared once. CDR3: CASSRETRTGAYEQYF. Here the CDR3 DNA reads TGTGCCAGCAGCCGCGAAACTAGGACAGGGGCCTACGAGCAGTACTTC. This rearrangement joins TRBV5-4 to TRBJ2-7; 9 bases fit TRBD1. V dropped 4 bases and J dropped 2; count of bases not matched to a gene: 10. Germline V gene lookup returns CDR1 SGHNT and CDR2 YYREEE (reference sequence). This CDR3 comprises 16 residues.

The J gene is TRBJ1-2, the V gene TRBV24-1, with 9 bases aligning to TRBD1. V gave up 3 bases and J gave up 5 bases; unmatched junction bases: 6. Germline V lookup: CDR1 KGHDR, CDR2 SFDVKD. CDR3 size: 15 residues. CDR3 sequence reads: CATSDPGDRDYGYTF. CDR3 DNA: TGTGCCACCAGTGATCCAGGGGACAGGGATTATGGCTACACCTTC.

The chain is built from TRBV4-3 and TRBJ2-7; TRBD1 might be the D (6 bases). V was cut by 0 bases and J by 4 bases, with 13 bases left in between. Germline V gene lookup returns CDR1 LGHNA and CDR2 YSLEER. The CDR3 extends over 15 amino acids. The CDR3 nucleotides read TGCGCCAGCAGCCAAGACCGGGACACTTTTTACGAGCAGTACTTC. It translates to CASSQDRDTFYEQYF.

The chain recombines TRBV28 with TRBJ2-1; 7 positions agree with TRBD1. The J segment lost 7 bases and the V segment lost 5 bases, leaving 14 bases of the junction unmatched. CDR3 size: 16 residues. Germline V CDR1 and CDR2: MDHEN, SYDVKM. CDR3 protein: CASSPPDRHRGNEQFF. As DNA, the CDR3 is TGTGCCAGCAGTCCGCCGGACAGGCATAGGGGGAATGAGCAGTTCTTC.

The genes are TRBV28 and TRBJ2-1; possibly TRBD2 for D (5 bases). Trimming took 8 bases from V and 0 from J, leaving 11 bases between them. The germline V gene has CDR1 MDHEN and CDR2 SYDVKM. The CDR3 is made up of 14 amino acids. The CDR3 sequence is CASLLATSYNEQFF. The CDR3 DNA sequence: TGTGCCAGCTTATTAGCGACCTCCTACAATGAGCAGTTCTTC.

The chain has TRBV5-8 and TRBJ1-1, with TRBD1 matching over 9 bases. With 3 bases clipped from V and 5 bases from J, the junction kept 8 bases outside the gene matches. CDR1 and CDR2 (germline): SGHTS, YDEGEE. This CDR3 is built from 15 residues. Written as DNA, the CDR3 is TGTGCCAGCAGCTATGAACAGGGGGCGCGGACTGAAGCTTTCTTT. Protein sequence: CASSYEQGARTEAFF.

As DNA, the CDR3 is TGTGCCAGCAGTTCAGGACAGCTATATGGCTACACCTTC. This translates into CASSSGQLYGYTF. The J gene is TRBJ1-2, the V gene TRBV6-2 or TRBV6-3; D is possibly TRBD1 (6 bases). Trimming took 4 bases from V and 5 from J, leaving 11 bases between them. Germline V gives CDR1 MNHEY, CDR2 SVGEGT. The CDR3 covers 13 residues.

The rearrangement links TRBV28 to TRBJ2-7, with a tentative D call TRBD1 (5 bases). V dropped 4 bases and J dropped 0 bases, with 7 bases sitting between them. The CDR3 is 13 residues long. CDR1 MDHEN and CDR2 SYDVKM come from the germline V gene. DNA of the CDR3: TGTGCCAGCAGTTCCGGACACTCCTACGAGCAGTACTTC. It is translated as CASSSGHSYEQYF.

This clone was detected a few times. The J gene is TRBJ2-2, the V gene TRBV7-9, with D tentatively TRBD2 (5 bases). The V gene's germline CDR1 is SEHNR and CDR2 FQNEAQ (reference sequence). V lost 6 bases and J 6 bases, leaving 8 bases between the germline ends. The CDR3 totals 12 residues. Written as DNA, the CDR3 is TGTGCCAGCAGGGGGAGCGCCGGGGAGCTGTTTTTT. Its protein product is CASRGSAGELFF.

CDR3: CASSPWVAGAIDNEQFF. CDR3 nucleotide sequence: TGTGCCAGCAGCCCCTGGGTGGCAGGGGCCATAGACAATGAGCAGTTCTTC. The chain is built from TRBV7-3 and TRBJ2-1; possible D gene TRBD1, 6 bases. The CDR3 covers 17 residues. V lost 5 bases and J 5 bases, leaving 22 bases between the germline ends. Per germline, CDR1 SGHTA and CDR2 FQGTGA.

DNA for the CDR3: TGTGCCAGCAGGGAGGGAAGCTATGGCTACACCTTC. It is translated as CASREGSYGYTF. The chain couples TRBV7-2 to TRBJ1-2, with D unclear. Deletions cut 6 bases from V and 4 bases from J, with 9 bases between. Looked up from germline, CDR1 is SGHTA and CDR2 is FQGNSA. CDR3 size: 12 residues.

A single count supports this clone. The genes are TRBV15 and TRBJ2-1, with D possibly TRBD2 on 6 matching bases. Germline assignment: CDR1 LNHNV and CDR2 YYDKDF (reference sequence). This CDR3 has 15 residues. V lost 0 bases, J lost 5 bases, and 11 bases lay in between. CDR3 in amino acids: CATSRELAGNNEQFF. In DNA, the CDR3 is TGTGCCACCAGCAGAGAATTGGCGGGGAACAATGAGCAGTTCTTC.

This chain links TRBV28 with TRBJ1-1, with a tentative D call TRBD1 (5 bases). This CDR3 has 14 amino acids. Trimming removed 4 bases at V and 5 bases at J, with 14 bases between. The V gene's germline CDR1 is MDHEN and CDR2 SYDVKM. CDR3: CASSSPTGGTEAFF. The DNA for the CDR3 is TGTGCCAGCAGTTCACCAACGGGGGGAACTGAAGCTTTCTTT.

The V call is TRBV5-8, the J call TRBJ2-1; TRBD2 aligns across 12 bases. The CDR3 is made up of 17 amino acids. The germline V gene encodes CDR1 SGHTS and CDR2 YDEGEE. Losses at the gene ends were 4 bases for V and 7 bases for J; bases not matched to a gene: 12. CDR3 protein: CASSVPLAGGPRNEQFF. CDR3 sequence (DNA): TGTGCCAGCAGCGTCCCCCTAGCGGGAGGGCCCCGAAATGAGCAGTTCTTC.